This T cell receptor beta chain was observed in a study of spatial heterogeneity in lung cancer. Study-wide context: The 60 to 80 donors had untreated early-stage non-small cell lung cancer. A consistent excess of beta-chain over alpha-chain sequences was detected.

Noted time point: blood at routine non-recurrence follow-up after resection. This clonotype was found many times. CDR3 length: 13 amino acids. The V end was cut by 4 bases, the J end by 4 bases, with 8 bases between. Germline CDR1 and CDR2: DFQATT and SNEGSKA (reference sequence). The study tagged each TCR cDNA molecule with a unique molecular identifier. Using its own MiXCR run on the 5' RACE reads, TCRdb lists one record per CDR3 protein. The table records tens of thousands of distinct CDR3 sequences, about 11% of them present only once. The rearrangement uses TRBV20-1 and TRBJ2-6; D ambiguous. Sample: PBMCs, taken at follow-up. The receptor was isolated from a male donor with early-stage non-small cell lung cancer. The CDR3 bases are TGCAGTGCTATTCTAGGGGGGGCCAACGTCCTGACTTTC. Its translation is CSAILGGANVLTF.